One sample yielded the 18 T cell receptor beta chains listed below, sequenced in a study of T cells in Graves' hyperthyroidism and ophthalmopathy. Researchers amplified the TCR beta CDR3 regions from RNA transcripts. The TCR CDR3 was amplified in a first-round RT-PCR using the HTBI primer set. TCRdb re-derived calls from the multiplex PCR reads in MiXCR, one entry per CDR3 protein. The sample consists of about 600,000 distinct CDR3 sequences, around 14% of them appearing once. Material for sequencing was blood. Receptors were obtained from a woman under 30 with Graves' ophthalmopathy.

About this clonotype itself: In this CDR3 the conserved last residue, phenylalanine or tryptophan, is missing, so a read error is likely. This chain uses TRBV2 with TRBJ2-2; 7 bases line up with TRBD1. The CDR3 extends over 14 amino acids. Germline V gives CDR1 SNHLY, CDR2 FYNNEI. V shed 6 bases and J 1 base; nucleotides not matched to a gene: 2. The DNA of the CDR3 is TGTGCCAGCAGAGGGACAGAGAACACCGGGGAGCTGTTTCTT. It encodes CASRGTENTGELFL.

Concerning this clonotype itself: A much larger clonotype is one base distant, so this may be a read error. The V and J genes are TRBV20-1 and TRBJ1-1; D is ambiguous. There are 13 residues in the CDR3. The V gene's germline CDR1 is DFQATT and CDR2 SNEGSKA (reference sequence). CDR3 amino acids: CSARDYRNAEAFF. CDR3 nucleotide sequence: TGCAGTGCTAGAGATTATCGGAACGCTGAAGCTTTCTTT.

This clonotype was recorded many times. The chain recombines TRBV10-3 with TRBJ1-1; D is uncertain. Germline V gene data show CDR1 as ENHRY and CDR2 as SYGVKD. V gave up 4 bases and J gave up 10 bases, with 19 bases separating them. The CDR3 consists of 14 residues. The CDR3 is CAISVGGQTALAFF. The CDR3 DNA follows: TGTGCCATCAGTGTGGGCGGGCAGACCGCTTTAGCTTTCTTT.

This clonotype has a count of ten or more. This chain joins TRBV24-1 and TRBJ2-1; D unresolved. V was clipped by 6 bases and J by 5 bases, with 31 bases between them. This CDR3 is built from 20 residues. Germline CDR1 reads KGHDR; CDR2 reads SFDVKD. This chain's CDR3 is CATSPAGFGYGQLTNNEQFF. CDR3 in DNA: TGTGCCACCAGTCCCGCCGGTTTTGGATATGGTCAACTAACCAACAATGAGCAGTTCTTC.

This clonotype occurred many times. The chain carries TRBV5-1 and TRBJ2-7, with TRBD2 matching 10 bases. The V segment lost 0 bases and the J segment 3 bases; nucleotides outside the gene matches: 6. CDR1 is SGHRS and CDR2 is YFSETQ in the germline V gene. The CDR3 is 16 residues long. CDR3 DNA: TGCGCCAGCAGCTTGGAATCGACTAGCGGGTTCTACGAGCAGTACTTC. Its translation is CASSLESTSGFYEQYF.

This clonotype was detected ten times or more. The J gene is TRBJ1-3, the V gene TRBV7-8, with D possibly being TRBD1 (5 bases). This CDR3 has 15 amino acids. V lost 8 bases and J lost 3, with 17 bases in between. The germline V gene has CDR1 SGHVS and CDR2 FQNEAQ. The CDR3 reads CASRPSQGYGNTIYF. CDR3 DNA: TGTGCCAGCCGCCCGAGTCAGGGATATGGAAACACCATATATTTT. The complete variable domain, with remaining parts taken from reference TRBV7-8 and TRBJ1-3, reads GAGVSQSPRYKVAKRGQDVALRCDPISGHVSLFWYQQALGQGPEFLTYFQNEAQLDKSGLPSDRFFAERPEGSVSTLKIQRTQQEDSAVYLCASRPSQGYGNTIYFGEGSWLTVV.

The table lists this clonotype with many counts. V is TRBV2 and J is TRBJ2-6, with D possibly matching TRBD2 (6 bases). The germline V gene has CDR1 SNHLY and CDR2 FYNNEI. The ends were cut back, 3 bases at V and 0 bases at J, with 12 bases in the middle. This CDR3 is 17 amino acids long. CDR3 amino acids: CASSDPSATSGANVLTF. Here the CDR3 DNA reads TGTGCCAGCAGTGACCCTAGCGCGACCTCTGGGGCCAACGTCCTGACTTTC. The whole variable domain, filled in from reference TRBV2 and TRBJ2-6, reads EPEVTQTPSHQVTQMGQEVILRCVPISNHLYFYWYRQILGQKVEFLVSFYNNEISEKSEIFDDQFSVERPDGSNFTLKIRSTKLEDSAMYFCASSDPSATSGANVLTFGAGSRLTVL.

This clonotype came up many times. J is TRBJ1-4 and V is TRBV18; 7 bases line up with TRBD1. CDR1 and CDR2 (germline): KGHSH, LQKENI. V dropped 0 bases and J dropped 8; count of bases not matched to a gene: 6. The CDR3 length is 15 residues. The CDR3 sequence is CASSPPNRGFEKLFF. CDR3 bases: TGTGCCAGCTCACCACCGAACAGGGGATTCGAAAAACTGTTTTTT.

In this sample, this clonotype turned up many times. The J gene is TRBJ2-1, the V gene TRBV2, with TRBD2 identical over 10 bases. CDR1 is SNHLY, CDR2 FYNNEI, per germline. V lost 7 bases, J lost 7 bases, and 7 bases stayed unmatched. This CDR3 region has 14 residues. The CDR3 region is CASIIAGGSNEQFF. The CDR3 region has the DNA TGTGCCAGCATCATAGCGGGAGGATCGAATGAGCAGTTCTTC.

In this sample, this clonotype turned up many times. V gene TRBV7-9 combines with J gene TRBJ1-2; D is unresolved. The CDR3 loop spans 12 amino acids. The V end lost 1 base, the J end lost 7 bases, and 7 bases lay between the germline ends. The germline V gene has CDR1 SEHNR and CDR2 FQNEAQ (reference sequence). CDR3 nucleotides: TGTGCCAGCAGCTTAGAAGAGGGTGGCTACACCTTC. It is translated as CASSLEEGGYTF.

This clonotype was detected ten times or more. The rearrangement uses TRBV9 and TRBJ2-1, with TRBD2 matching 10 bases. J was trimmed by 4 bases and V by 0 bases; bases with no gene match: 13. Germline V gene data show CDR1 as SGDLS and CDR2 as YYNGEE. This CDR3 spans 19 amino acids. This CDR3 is CASSVGLAGVSSIYNEQFF. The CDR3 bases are TGTGCCAGCAGCGTAGGCCTAGCGGGAGTCTCCTCTATATACAATGAGCAGTTCTTC.

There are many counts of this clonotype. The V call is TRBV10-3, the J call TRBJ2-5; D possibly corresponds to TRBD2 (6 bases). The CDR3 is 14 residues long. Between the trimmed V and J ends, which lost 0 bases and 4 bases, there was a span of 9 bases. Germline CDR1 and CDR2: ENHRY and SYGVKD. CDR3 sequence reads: CAISESTRRETQYF. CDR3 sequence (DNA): TGTGCCATCAGTGAGTCGACTAGAAGAGAGACCCAGTACTTC.

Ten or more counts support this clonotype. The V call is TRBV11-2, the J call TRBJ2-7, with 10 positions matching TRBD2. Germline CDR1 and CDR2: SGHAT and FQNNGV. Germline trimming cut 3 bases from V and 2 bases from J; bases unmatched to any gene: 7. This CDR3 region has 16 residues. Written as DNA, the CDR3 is TGTGCCAGCAGCTTCCCTAGCGGGAGCACAACCTACGAGCAGTACTTC. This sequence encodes CASSFPSGSTTYEQYF.

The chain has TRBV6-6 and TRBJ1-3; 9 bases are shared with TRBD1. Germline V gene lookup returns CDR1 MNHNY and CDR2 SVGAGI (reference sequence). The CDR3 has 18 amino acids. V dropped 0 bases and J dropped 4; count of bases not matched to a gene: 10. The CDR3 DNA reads TGTGCCAGCAGTTACTCCCGACGAAAACAGGGGGCCGGAAACACCATATATTTT. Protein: CASSYSRRKQGAGNTIYF.

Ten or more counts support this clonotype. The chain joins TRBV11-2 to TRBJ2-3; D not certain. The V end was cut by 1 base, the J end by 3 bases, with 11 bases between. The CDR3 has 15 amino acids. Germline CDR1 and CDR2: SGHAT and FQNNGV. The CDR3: CASSLGGRWTDTQYF. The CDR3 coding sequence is TGTGCCAGCAGCTTAGGCGGCCGTTGGACAGATACGCAGTATTTT.

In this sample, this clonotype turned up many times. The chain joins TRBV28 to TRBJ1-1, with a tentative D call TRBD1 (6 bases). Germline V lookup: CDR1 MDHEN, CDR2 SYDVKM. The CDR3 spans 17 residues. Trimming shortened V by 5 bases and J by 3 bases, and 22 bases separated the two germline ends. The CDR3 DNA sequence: TGTGCCAGCAGTCTCATAGCGGACAGTGGCTGGGACACTGAAGCTTTCTTT. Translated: CASSLIADSGWDTEAFF.

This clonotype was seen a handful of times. The CDR3 loop reads CASSVTSGSRNEQFF. Here the CDR3 DNA reads TGTGCCAGCAGCGTGACTAGCGGGAGTAGGAATGAGCAGTTCTTC. V is TRBV9 and J is TRBJ2-1, with 12 bases identical to TRBD2. CDR1 is SGDLS, CDR2 YYNGEE, per germline. V shed 2 bases and J 7 bases; nucleotides not matched to a gene: 4. This CDR3 comprises 15 residues.

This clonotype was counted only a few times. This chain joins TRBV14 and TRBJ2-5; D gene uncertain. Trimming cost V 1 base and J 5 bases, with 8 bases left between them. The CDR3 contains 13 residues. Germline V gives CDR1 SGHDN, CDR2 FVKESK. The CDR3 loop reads CASSQGERETQYF. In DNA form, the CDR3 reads TGTGCCAGCAGCCAAGGAGAGAGGGAGACCCAGTACTTC.